The 24 T cell receptor beta chains reported below all come from one sample, sequenced in a study of blood T cell repertoires in COVID-19. Assay: immunoSEQ multiplex PCR; the TCRdb copy retains only in-frame clones and omits some. This sample carries 170,000 or so clones, 85% to 90% of them seen once, and the ten largest clones take 5% to 7.5%. Sequencing was performed on PBMCs or T cells enriched from blood (not recorded which). The receptor set was obtained from a man aged 40-49 years who had recovered from COVID-19.

This clone was observed a single time. The rearrangement joins TRBV5-1 to TRBJ2-4, with 7 positions matching TRBD2. The CDR3 is 14 amino acids. Germline loops: CDR1 SGHRS, CDR2 YFSETQ. V gave up 4 bases and J gave up 8 bases; unmatched junction bases: 9. This CDR3 reads CASSLEGGGDIQYF. The DNA for the CDR3 is TGCGCCAGCAGCCTCGAGGGCGGGGGAGACATTCAGTACTTC.

The chain links TRBV7-9 to TRBJ1-6, with 7 positions matching TRBD1. Germline V CDR1 and CDR2: SEHNR, FQNEAQ (reference sequence). This CDR3 is built from 15 residues. V lost 1 base, J lost 9 bases, and 6 bases stayed unmatched. For the CDR3, the DNA is TGTGCCAGCAGCTTAGGCGGAGGGGGCACTTCACCCCTCCACTTT. It is translated as CASSLGGGGTSPLHF.

This rearrangement joins TRBV5-1 to TRBJ1-2; 7 nucleotides align to TRBD1. The germline CDR1 and CDR2 sequences are SGHRS and YFSETQ. J gave up 0 bases and V 3 bases, and 14 bases lay outside the gene matches. The CDR3 contains 18 residues. CDR3 loop: CASSSSPGGDRPNYGYTF. CDR3 sequence (DNA): TGCGCCAGCAGCTCGAGCCCAGGCGGGGACAGACCTAACTATGGCTACACCTTC.

This chain uses TRBV7-3 with TRBJ1-1; a weak D match, TRBD1 (5 bases). Germline assignment: CDR1 SGHTA and CDR2 FQGTGA. V was trimmed by 2 bases and J by 1 base, leaving 8 bases between them. There are 14 residues in the CDR3. CDR3 nucleotide sequence: TGTGCCAGCAGCTTAGCAGGGAAGAACACTGAAGCTTTCTTT. Translating gives CASSLAGKNTEAFF.

The chain combines TRBV2 with TRBJ2-2; D ambiguous. The CDR3 is made up of 11 amino acids. The germline V and J ends were trimmed by 6 bases and 7 bases, with 6 bases remaining between them. CDR1 and CDR2 (germline): SNHLY, FYNNEI. The CDR3 nucleotides are TGTGCCAGCAGCGTTAGCGGGGAGCTGTTTTTT. Translation gives CASSVSGELFF.

V and J are TRBV7-9 and TRBJ1-2, with D uncertain. This CDR3 comprises 13 residues. Looked up from germline, CDR1 is SEHNR and CDR2 is FQNEAQ (reference sequence). V lost 4 bases, J lost 0 bases, and 6 bases lay in between. This chain's CDR3 is CASSSVANYGYTF. The CDR3 bases are TGTGCCAGCAGCTCGGTGGCTAACTATGGCTACACCTTC.

The J gene is TRBJ1-6, the V gene TRBV2; 7 bases match TRBD1. The length of the CDR3 is 15 residues. Trimming took 0 bases from V and 7 from J; bases not matched to a gene: 3. Germline CDR1 reads SNHLY; CDR2 reads FYNNEI. CDR3 nucleotide sequence: TGTGCCAGCAGTGAAGCGCGGGGACAGAATTCACCCCTCCACTTT. Amino acid sequence: CASSEARGQNSPLHF.

This chain uses TRBV24-1 with TRBJ2-1, with D possibly matching TRBD2 (5 bases). Germline CDR1 reads KGHDR; CDR2 reads SFDVKD. The CDR3 consists of 13 residues. The V and J ends lost 3 bases and 9 bases respectively, with 11 bases between them. In DNA form, the CDR3 reads TGTGCCACCAGTGATGCCCGGGCGGGTGAGCAGTTCTTC. As protein: CATSDARAGEQFF.

The V and J genes are TRBV5-6 and TRBJ1-1; D gene unclear. The length of the CDR3 is 12 residues. V lost 5 bases to trimming and J lost 6 bases, with 11 bases between them. Germline assignment: CDR1 SGHDT and CDR2 YYEEEE. In DNA form, the CDR3 reads TGTGCCAGCAGTTCAGACTCACCTGAAGCTTTCTTT. Translated, it gives CASSSDSPEAFF.

Comment on this clone: Other DNA sequences in this specimen translate into the identical CDR3. The V and J genes are TRBV7-2 and TRBJ2-7; 8 nucleotides align to TRBD1. The V gene's germline CDR1 is SGHTA and CDR2 FQGNSA. The CDR3 length is 14 residues. Trimming took 4 bases from V and 3 from J; bases not matched to a gene: 5. CDR3 sequence (DNA): TGTGCCAGCAGCTCAGACAGGGGAAGCTACGAGCAGTACTTC. It specifies CASSSDRGSYEQYF. The entire variable domain, with the rest obtained from reference TRBV7-2 and TRBJ2-7, is as follows: GAGVSQSPSNKVTEKGKDVELRCDPISGHTALYWYRQSLGQGLEFLIYFQGNSAPDKSGLPSDRFSAERTGGSVSTLTIQRTQQEDSAVYLCASSSDRGSYEQYFGPGTRLTVT.

This rearrangement joins TRBV5-1 to TRBJ2-2, with D perhaps matching TRBD2 (5 bases). CDR1 is SGHRS and CDR2 is YFSETQ in the germline V gene. V shed 2 bases and J shed 4 bases, with 15 bases lying between them. The CDR3 spans 16 residues. CDR3 DNA sequence: TGCGCCAGCAGCTTAACCCTTCCCGAGGGCACCGGGGAGCTGTTTTTT. Protein sequence: CASSLTLPEGTGELFF.

The chain uses TRBV4-1 and TRBJ2-3; possible D gene TRBD2, 6 bases. This CDR3 has 14 residues. The ends were cut back, 3 bases at V and 6 bases at J, with 13 bases in the middle. The germline V gene has CDR1 MGHRA and CDR2 YSYEKL. The CDR3 DNA reads as TGCGCCAGCAGCCAGACCGACCGGGGGGATACGCAGTATTTT. Its translation is CASSQTDRGDTQYF.

In this sample, this clone turned up once. This chain uses TRBV2 with TRBJ2-7; TRBD2 matches 7 bases. CDR3 length equals 17 residues. Trimming at V came to 7 bases and at J to 6 bases, leaving 21 bases not matched to a gene. The germline CDR1 and CDR2 sequences are SNHLY and FYNNEI. DNA of the CDR3: TGTGCCAGCACCCTAAACGTCCTGGCGGGAGTCGGTGGCGAGCAGTACTTC. It translates to CASTLNVLAGVGGEQYF.

As regards this clone: In the same sample, other DNA sequences code for this CDR3. This sequence joins TRBV24-1 and TRBJ1-1, with D perhaps matching TRBD1 (6 bases). V lost 4 bases and J 4 bases, leaving 9 bases between the germline ends. In germline, CDR1 is KGHDR, CDR2 SFDVKD. The CDR3 covers 13 residues. CDR3 loop: CATSDSGVTEAFF. The CDR3 DNA follows: TGTGCCACCAGTGACTCAGGGGTCACTGAAGCTTTCTTT.

The V gene is TRBV18, the J gene TRBJ1-2, with TRBD1 identical over 7 bases. This CDR3 is 18 amino acids long. With 1 base clipped from V and 2 bases from J, the junction kept 13 bases outside the gene matches. Per germline, CDR1 KGHSH and CDR2 LQKENI. This chain's CDR3 is CASSPRANRQGANYGYTF. The CDR3 DNA reads TGTGCCAGCTCACCACGGGCCAACCGACAGGGAGCCAACTATGGCTACACCTTC.

This chain links TRBV10-1 with TRBJ1-2; D is undetermined. This CDR3 is 12 amino acids long. V lost 5 bases, J lost 4 bases, and 8 bases lay in between. Germline lookup yields CDR1 WNHNN and CDR2 SYGVQD (reference sequence). The CDR3 protein is CASSSGCYGYTF. The CDR3 nucleotides read TGCGCCAGCAGTTCAGGTTGCTATGGCTACACCTTC.

This rearrangement joins TRBV5-6 to TRBJ2-1, with a possible D match to TRBD1 (5 bases). Trimming shortened V by 1 base and J by 6 bases, and 11 bases separated the two germline ends. Germline CDR1 SGHDT, CDR2 YYEEEE. The CDR3 runs 14 residues. In DNA form, the CDR3 reads TGTGCCAGCAGCTTGTTAGACAGTGTCAATGAGCAGTTCTTC. Translating gives CASSLLDSVNEQFF.

The V call is TRBV6-2 or TRBV6-3, the J call TRBJ2-1, with a possible D match to TRBD1 (6 bases). V lost 6 bases to trimming and J lost 4 bases, with 16 bases between them. The V gene's germline CDR1 is MNHEY and CDR2 SVGEGT. The CDR3 is 15 residues long. CDR3 protein: CASSPVRDIYNEQFF. The CDR3 region has the DNA TGTGCCAGCAGCCCAGTCCGGGACATTTACAATGAGCAGTTCTTC.

The chain carries TRBV30 and TRBJ1-1; no firm D call. Per germline, CDR1 GTSNPN and CDR2 SVGIG (reference sequence). This CDR3 has 18 amino acids. The ends were cut back, 0 bases at V and 4 bases at J, with 24 bases in the middle. CDR3 region: CAWSVKAASTPEGTEAFF. CDR3 in DNA: TGTGCCTGGAGTGTAAAGGCGGCAAGTACGCCGGAAGGCACTGAAGCTTTCTTT.

This clone was counted once. The chain has TRBV28 and TRBJ1-3; no clear D gene. The CDR3 extends over 14 amino acids. V lost 7 bases and J 10 bases, leaving 20 bases between the germline ends. CDR1 is MDHEN, CDR2 SYDVKM, per germline. DNA of the CDR3: TGTGCCAGCACTGACCGCGGCGGGAAAAGGACCATATATTTT. It translates to CASTDRGGKRTIYF.

The CDR3 DNA follows: TGTGCCAGCAGCCTCAACCGGGTCCGCACAGATACGCAGTATTTT. Protein sequence: CASSLNRVRTDTQYF. The V gene is TRBV11-3, the J gene TRBJ2-3, with unresolved D. Germline CDR1 reads SGHNT; CDR2 reads YENEEA. The V and J ends lost 5 bases and 1 base respectively, with 13 bases between them. This CDR3 is built from 15 residues.

This chain links TRBV5-5 with TRBJ1-5; TRBD1 matches at 8 bases. V shed 3 bases and J 3 bases; nucleotides not matched to a gene: 8. The CDR3 runs 16 residues. The V gene's germline CDR1 is SGHKS and CDR2 YYEKEE (reference sequence). As DNA, the CDR3 is TGTGCCAGCAGCTCTACCCCGGGACAGGTCAATCAGCCCCAGCATTTT. Protein sequence: CASSSTPGQVNQPQHF.

V and J are TRBV5-1 and TRBJ1-6; D is perhaps TRBD1 (5 bases). The CDR3 has 16 residues. Germline V gene sequence: CDR1 SGHRS, CDR2 YFSETQ. V was pared by 0 bases and J by 6 bases, with 13 bases between. The CDR3 spells CASSLVTSGINSPLHF. CDR3 bases: TGCGCCAGCAGCTTGGTTACTTCAGGGATTAATTCACCCCTCCACTTT.

J is TRBJ1-2 and V is TRBV30; D gene ambiguous. In germline, CDR1 is GTSNPN, CDR2 SVGIG (reference sequence). CDR3 length: 15 amino acids. Deletions cut 3 bases from V and 1 base from J, with 15 bases between. CDR3 nucleotides: TGTGCCTGGAGCTTCGGGGAGGCGAATAACTATGGCTACACCTTC. It specifies CAWSFGEANNYGYTF.